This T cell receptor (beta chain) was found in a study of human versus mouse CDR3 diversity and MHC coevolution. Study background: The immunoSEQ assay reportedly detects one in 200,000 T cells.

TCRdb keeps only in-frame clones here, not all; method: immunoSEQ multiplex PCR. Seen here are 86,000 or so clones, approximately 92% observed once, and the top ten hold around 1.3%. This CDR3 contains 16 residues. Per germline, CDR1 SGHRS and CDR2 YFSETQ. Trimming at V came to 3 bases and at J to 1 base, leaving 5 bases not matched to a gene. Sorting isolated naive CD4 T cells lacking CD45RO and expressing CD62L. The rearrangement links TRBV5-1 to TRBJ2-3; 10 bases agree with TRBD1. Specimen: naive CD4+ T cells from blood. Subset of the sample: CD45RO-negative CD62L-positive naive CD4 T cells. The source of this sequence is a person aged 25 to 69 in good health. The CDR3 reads CASSSTGTGGTDTQYF. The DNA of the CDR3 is TGCGCCAGCAGCTCAACCGGGACAGGGGGCACAGATACGCAGTATTTT.